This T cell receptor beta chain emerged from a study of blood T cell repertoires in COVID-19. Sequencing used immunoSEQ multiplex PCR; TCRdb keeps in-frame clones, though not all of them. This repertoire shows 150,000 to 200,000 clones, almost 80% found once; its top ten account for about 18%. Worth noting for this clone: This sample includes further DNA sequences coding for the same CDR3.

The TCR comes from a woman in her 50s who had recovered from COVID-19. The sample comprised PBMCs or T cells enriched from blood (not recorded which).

The CDR3 DNA reads as TGCGCCAGCAGCTTGGTGGGGACTAGCGGGAGCGGGGAGACCCAGTACTTC. This codes for CASSLVGTSGSGETQYF. The V call is TRBV5-1, the J call TRBJ2-5, with 14 bases aligning to TRBD2. Germline V gene sequence: CDR1 SGHRS, CDR2 YFSETQ. The CDR3 contains 17 residues. After removal of 0 bases from V and 5 bases from J, the junction contained 6 bases not matched to a gene.